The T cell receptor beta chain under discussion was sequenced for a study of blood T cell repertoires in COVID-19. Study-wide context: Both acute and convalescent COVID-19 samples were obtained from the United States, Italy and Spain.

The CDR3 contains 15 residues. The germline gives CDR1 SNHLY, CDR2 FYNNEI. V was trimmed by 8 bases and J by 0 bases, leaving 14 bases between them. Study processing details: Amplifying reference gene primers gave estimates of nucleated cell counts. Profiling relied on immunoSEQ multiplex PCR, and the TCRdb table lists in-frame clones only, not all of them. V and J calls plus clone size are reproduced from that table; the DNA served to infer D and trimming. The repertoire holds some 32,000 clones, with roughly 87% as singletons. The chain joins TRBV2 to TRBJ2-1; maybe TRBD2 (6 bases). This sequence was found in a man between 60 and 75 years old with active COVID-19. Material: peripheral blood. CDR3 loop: CASPGHGGSYNEQFF. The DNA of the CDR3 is TGTGCCAGCCCCGGCCACGGGGGCTCCTACAATGAGCAGTTCTTC.